What follows is one T cell receptor beta chain and its context. The specificity of this receptor is unknown. No much larger clone exists at a distance of one base, and base qualities are not known. The data originate from a study of OX40 agonist ivuxolimab in advanced cancers. Notes on the research overall: Ivuxolimab, which targeted the costimulatory receptor OX40 (CD134), was an agonistic, fully human IgG2 monoclonal antibody. Intravenous ivuxolimab was administered to patients every 2 weeks at six dose levels: 0.01, 0.1, 0.3, 1.5, 3 and 10 mg/kg. Of the approximately 54 patients in dose escalation, some 20 had hepatocellular carcinoma, around 15 had melanoma, 9 had renal cell carcinoma and 9 had head and neck cancer. In the dose-escalation cohort, roughly 82% of patients were male, and the mean age was 60 years with a range of about 20 to 90. Prior anti-PD-1, anti-PD-L1 or anti-CTLA-4 therapy was permitted, and 30% to 50% of dose-escalation patients had received checkpoint inhibitors. Partial responses were achieved by three dose-escalation patients, of whom one had hepatocellular carcinoma and two had cutaneous melanoma. The point of sequencing TCRbeta in the periphery was to test whether ivuxolimab changed TCR sequence diversity and drove clonal T-cell expansion. The paper describes the monotherapy dose-escalation part (N of about 47 patients) of the phase I trial of ivuxolimab. General study outcomes and caveats: The antigen specificity of the peripheral T cells that underwent clonal expansion was not determined. Low levels of normalized T-cell clonal expansion were also seen in some nonresponding patients. In partial responders in the 0.1-3.0 mg/kg groups, normalized peripheral clonal expansion was found to be among the lowest, especially among CD8+ T cells. After ivuxolimab, expanded clones were on average more numerous among CD8+ T cells than among CD4+ T cells. At doses of 0.1 to 3.0 mg/kg, clonal expansion of both CD4+ and CD8+ blood T cells was observed from baseline to week 6.

Genomic DNA was isolated from the sorted cells so that the TCRbeta CDR3 region could be sequenced. TCRbeta CDR3 regions were sequenced using the immunoSEQ Assay. TCRdb provides this immuneACCESS table in a form limited to in-frame rearrangements. Some clones are lacking; in checked studies, under half of them reflect an unresolved V gene, and why the rest are absent is not known. The sample table lists 20,000 to 25,000 clones, 65% to 90% of them with a count of one. Around 16% of the sample is held by the ten biggest clonotypes. V is cut back by 5 bases and J by 8 bases, with 4 bases in the junction unmatched. Reading from cysteine to phenylalanine, the CDR3 counts 14 amino acids. The retained sequence is limited to the CDR3, 42 bases, with the frame set at the first base. The germline V gene yields MNHEY for CDR1 and SVGAGI for CDR2. The trial excluded patients who had a history of autoimmune disease or who were on systemic immunosuppression. Peripheral blood for TCR sequencing was drawn from every dose cohort at baseline, at cycle 4 day 1 and at cycle 7 day 1. Samples were obtained from an open-label, multicenter, first-in-human phase I dose-escalation trial of ivuxolimab. Adults with locally advanced or metastatic melanoma, renal cell, hepatocellular, or head and neck squamous cell carcinoma were enrolled in the trial. Before TCR sequencing, CD4+ T cells and CD8+ T cells from peripheral blood were sorted into separate populations.

Recombination linked TRBV6-5 to TRBJ1-4; TRBD1 matches 11 bases in the middle. This TCR was recovered from an adult with an advanced solid tumor such as melanoma, head and neck, liver or kidney cancer. Sample: CD4+ or CD8+ T cells sorted from blood, taken in a trial of the OX40 agonist ivuxolimab. The sequenced DNA is TGTGCCAGCAGTAGGGACAGGGGGAAAGAAAAACTGTTTTTT. Its coded protein is CASSRDRGKEKLFF.